The rows below give T cell receptor beta chains drawn from one sample of a study of immune reconstitution after stem cell transplant in scleroderma. MiXCR, applied by TCRdb to the RT-PCR reads, yields one record per CDR3 protein. The data contain 1,900 or so distinct CDR3 sequences, approximately 3.3% of them singletons. Sampling was done before or after autologous hematopoietic stem cell transplantation (not recorded which). These receptor sequences come from a male donor with systemic sclerosis. The CDR3 runs from the conserved cysteine through the conserved F or W. Fields, in order: CDR3 DNA, CDR3 protein, J gene, clone size, D gene, V gene. A D gene is named only where the DNA matches it firmly. Size tells how often a clone was seen (once, few, many) or the class of an expanded clone, and some rows leave it out.

CDR3nt: TGTGCCAGCAGCCCGGGACAGAACTATGGCTACACCTTC
CDR3aa: CASSPGQNYGYTF
j_gene: TRBJ1-2
abundance: medium-sized
d_gene: TRBD1
v_gene: TRBV7-2

CDR3nt: TGTGCCAGCAGTGGGCTGCAGGGTACGCCCTACGAGCAGTACTTC
CDR3aa: CASSGLQGTPYEQYF
j_gene: TRBJ2-7
abundance: medium-sized
d_gene: NA
v_gene: TRBV2

CDR3nt: TGTGCCAGCAGTTTATCAGGGGGTCCTAGCACAGATACGCAGTATTTT
CDR3aa: CASSLSGGPSTDTQYF
j_gene: TRBJ2-3
abundance: large
d_gene: TRBD1
v_gene: TRBV28

CDR3nt: TGTGCCAGCAGAATCGGGACAGGGGCTTACGAGCAGTACTTC
CDR3aa: CASRIGTGAYEQYF
j_gene: TRBJ2-7
abundance: large
d_gene: TRBD1
v_gene: TRBV28

CDR3nt: TGTGCCAGCAGCTTAGGAACGGGGGGGTCTACTGAGCAGTTCTTC
CDR3aa: CASSLGTGGSTEQFF
j_gene: TRBJ2-1
abundance: medium-sized
d_gene: TRBD2
v_gene: TRBV7-8

CDR3nt: TGCAGCGTTACAGGGGGGAGCGGCACTGAAGCTTTCTTT
CDR3aa: CSVTGGSGTEAFF
j_gene: TRBJ1-1
abundance: medium-sized
d_gene: TRBD1
v_gene: TRBV29-1

CDR3nt: TGTGCCAGCAGCTTAGGGGCGGGAGGCTCCTACGAGCAGTACTTC
CDR3aa: CASSLGAGGSYEQYF
j_gene: TRBJ2-7
abundance: medium-sized
d_gene: TRBD2
v_gene: TRBV7-2

CDR3nt: TGTGCCACCAGTGAATCAGGTGCTCAAGAGACCCAGTACTTC
CDR3aa: CATSESGAQETQYF
j_gene: TRBJ2-5
abundance: medium-sized
d_gene: NA
v_gene: TRBV24-1

CDR3nt: TGTGCCTGGAGTCATCCTGGGACAGTGCACTACGAGCAGTACTTC
CDR3aa: CAWSHPGTVHYEQYF
j_gene: TRBJ2-7
abundance: medium-sized
d_gene: TRBD1
v_gene: TRBV30

CDR3nt: TGCAGCGTTGAAGGGACTAGTTACGGGCCAGATACGCAGTATTTT
CDR3aa: CSVEGTSYGPDTQYF
j_gene: TRBJ2-3
abundance: large
d_gene: TRBD2
v_gene: TRBV29-1

CDR3nt: TGTGCCAGCAGCTCCTTAGCAATTCCCGGGGAGCTGTTTTTT
CDR3aa: CASSSLAIPGELFF
j_gene: TRBJ2-2
abundance: medium-sized
d_gene: NA
v_gene: TRBV11-2

CDR3nt: TGCAGTGCTAGAGGAATAGAGCGTCCTAGCTCCTACAATGAGCAGTTCTTC
CDR3aa: CSARGIERPSSYNEQFF
j_gene: TRBJ2-1
abundance: medium-sized
d_gene: NA
v_gene: TRBV20-1

CDR3nt: TGCAGTGCTACTGCGGGGTCCCTCGATGGAGGCTACACCTTC
CDR3aa: CSATAGSLDGGYTF
j_gene: TRBJ1-2
abundance: medium-sized
d_gene: NA
v_gene: TRBV20-1

CDR3nt: TGCAGTGCTAGAACCCATGGACCCGGCACCCAGTACTTC
CDR3aa: CSARTHGPGTQYF
j_gene: TRBJ2-5
abundance: medium-sized
d_gene: NA
v_gene: TRBV20-1

CDR3nt: TGCAGCACAGCTGAGGGACAGGAAGCTTTCTTT
CDR3aa: CSTAEGQEAFF
j_gene: TRBJ1-1
abundance: large
d_gene: TRBD1
v_gene: TRBV29-1

CDR3nt: TGTGCCAGCAGCCAAGACGGGAAAGGGAGTCAGCCCCAGCATTTT
CDR3aa: CASSQDGKGSQPQHF
j_gene: TRBJ1-5
abundance: medium-sized
d_gene: NA
v_gene: TRBV4-2

CDR3nt: TGCAGTGCTAGCCCTAGCGGGGCCAATTACGAGCAGTACTTC
CDR3aa: CSASPSGANYEQYF
j_gene: TRBJ2-7
abundance: medium-sized
d_gene: TRBD2
v_gene: TRBV20-1

CDR3nt: TGCAGTGCTGCGAATACAGGGCTTCTATATGGCTACACCTTC
CDR3aa: CSAANTGLLYGYTF
j_gene: TRBJ1-2
abundance: medium-sized
d_gene: NA
v_gene: TRBV20-1

CDR3nt: TGCGCCAGCAGCTTGCAGGCTATTGCGAGAGATACGCAGTATTTT
CDR3aa: CASSLQAIARDTQYF
j_gene: TRBJ2-3
abundance: medium-sized
d_gene: NA
v_gene: TRBV5-1

CDR3nt: TGCAGCGCTTGGGGGATTGCTGAAAAACTGTTTTTT
CDR3aa: CSAWGIAEKLFF
j_gene: TRBJ1-4
abundance: medium-sized
d_gene: NA
v_gene: TRBV29-1

CDR3nt: TGCAGTGCTGCCGGGGATCGGGCCACGAACACCGGGGAGCTGTTTTTT
CDR3aa: CSAAGDRATNTGELFF
j_gene: TRBJ2-2
abundance: medium-sized
d_gene: NA
v_gene: TRBV20-1

CDR3nt: TGCGCCAGCAGCTTGGACACGGGGATCCATGGCTACACCTTC
CDR3aa: CASSLDTGIHGYTF
j_gene: TRBJ1-2
abundance: medium-sized
d_gene: NA
v_gene: TRBV5-1

CDR3nt: TGTGCCATCAGTGAACCTGGGGGAGCCCAGGGATATACGCAGTATTTT
CDR3aa: CAISEPGGAQGYTQYF
j_gene: TRBJ2-3
abundance: medium-sized
d_gene: NA
v_gene: TRBV10-3

CDR3nt: TGCAGCGTTGAGAGGGGAGGAGGCTACACCTTC
CDR3aa: CSVERGGGYTF
j_gene: TRBJ1-2
abundance: medium-sized
d_gene: NA
v_gene: TRBV29-1

CDR3nt: TGTGCCAGCAGCTTCAGACAGGGGGCAAACGAAAAACTGTTTTTT
CDR3aa: CASSFRQGANEKLFF
j_gene: TRBJ1-4
abundance: medium-sized
d_gene: TRBD1
v_gene: TRBV5-6

CDR3nt: TGTGCCAGCAGCTTAGTAGGCTCGAGCTCCTACGAGCAGTACTTC
CDR3aa: CASSLVGSSSYEQYF
j_gene: TRBJ2-7
abundance: NA
d_gene: NA
v_gene: TRBV7-8

CDR3nt: TGTGCCAGCAGTGACTCGAGCGGCCCCTACAATGAGCAGTTCTTC
CDR3aa: CASSDSSGPYNEQFF
j_gene: TRBJ2-1
abundance: medium-sized
d_gene: NA
v_gene: TRBV6-4